This T cell receptor (beta chain) derives from a study of shared clonotypes between healthy human individuals. The study, taken as a whole, reports: There were few donors, and this limited the genetic and exposure-history diversity represented.

Data came from immunoSEQ multiplex PCR; TCRdb stores just in-frame clones and leaves some out. The repertoire holds just over 2,000,000 clones, with roughly 94% as singletons. The CDR3 length is 13 residues. Germline-derived CDR1 and CDR2 are GTSNPN and SVGIG (reference sequence). The V and J ends lost 0 bases and 8 bases respectively, with 13 bases between them. A remark on this clone: The antigen is unknown.

The naive CD8 fraction comprised CD45RO-negative cells positively selected for CCR7 and excluded terminally differentiated effector memory CD45RA+ cells. The material sequenced was naive CD8+ T cells sorted from blood. The chain links TRBV30 to TRBJ1-1; D is unresolved. The receptor's source is a man aged 18 to 29 in good health. CDR3 sequence reads: CAWSVIGPGEAFF. CDR3 DNA: TGTGCCTGGAGTGTTATAGGTCCGGGGGAAGCTTTCTTT. Full variable domain (remainder filled in from reference TRBV30 and TRBJ1-1): SQTIHQWPATLVQPVGSPLSLECTVEGTSNPNLYWYRQAAGRGLQLLFYSVGIGQISSEVPQNLSASRPQDRQFILSSKKLLLSDSGFYLCAWSVIGPGEAFFGQGTRLTVV.